Each of the 12 T cell receptor beta chains below was sequenced from the same sample in a study of blood T cell repertoires in COVID-19. Libraries were prepared by immunoSEQ multiplex PCR; TCRdb keeps only in-frame clonotypes and omits some of them. In the table there are 150,000 or so clones, about three quarters of which are singletons. The material sequenced was peripheral blood. These receptors originate from an elderly woman with active or convalescent COVID-19.

The rearrangement joins TRBV18 to TRBJ1-4; maybe TRBD1 (5 bases). V dropped 5 bases and J dropped 4 bases, with 14 bases sitting between them. The length of the CDR3 is 15 residues. The V gene's germline CDR1 is KGHSH and CDR2 LQKENI. The CDR3 DNA sequence: TGTGCCAGCTCAATGCAAGGAGGGGTTAATGAAAAACTGTTTTTT. Residues: CASSMQGGVNEKLFF.

V and J are TRBV6-2 or TRBV6-3 and TRBJ1-6, with 8 bases identical to TRBD1. The V gene end was trimmed by 0 bases and the J gene end by 6 bases; junction bases not matched to a gene: 7. This CDR3 is built from 17 residues. Germline lookup yields CDR1 MNHEY and CDR2 SVGEGT. In DNA, the CDR3 is TGTGCCAGCAGTTACTCGCGGCAGGGGGCTGGTAATTCACCCCTCCACTTT. It translates to CASSYSRQGAGNSPLHF.

This chain joins TRBV19 and TRBJ1-2, with unresolved D. The CDR3 length is 15 residues. CDR1 and CDR2 from the germline V gene are LNHDA and SQIVND (reference sequence). V was pared by 6 bases and J by 2 bases, with 16 bases between. CDR3 bases: TGTGCCAGTAGCCTGAAACAGAAAGGAAACTATGGCTACACCTTC. Translated, it gives CASSLKQKGNYGYTF.

The V gene is TRBV9, the J gene TRBJ1-1; maybe TRBD1 (5 bases). Germline V gene lookup returns CDR1 SGDLS and CDR2 YYNGEE. Trimming stripped 3 bases from V and 1 base from J, with 13 bases between. This CDR3 contains 15 residues. In DNA, the CDR3 is TGTGCCAGCAGCGCCGGAGGAGGGGCGAACACTGAAGCTTTCTTT. The encoded protein is CASSAGGGANTEAFF.

This clone has a handful of counts. The rearrangement uses TRBV11-3 and TRBJ2-3, with D perhaps TRBD1 (5 bases). The germline V gene has CDR1 SGHNT and CDR2 YENEEA. This CDR3 spans 18 amino acids. Trimming pared 5 bases from V and 0 bases from J, leaving 21 bases between. CDR3 in amino acids: CASSPGTFRRTSTDTQYF. The CDR3 bases are TGTGCCAGCAGCCCCGGAACCTTTAGACGGACAAGCACAGATACGCAGTATTTT.

In its sample, this clone was seen once. The V call is TRBV12-3 or TRBV12-4, the J call TRBJ1-1; no firm D call. The CDR3 runs 11 residues. V lost 3 bases and J lost 7, with 6 bases in between. The CDR3 nucleotides read TGTGCCAGCAGTTTTGGGCTTGAAGCTTTCTTT. Translation: CASSFGLEAFF.

The chain has TRBV7-8 and TRBJ1-5; 7 nucleotides match TRBD1. Per the germline V gene, CDR1 is SGHVS and CDR2 is FQNEAQ. The CDR3 spans 15 residues. J gave up 4 bases and V 5 bases, and 8 bases lay outside the gene matches. The CDR3 bases are TGTGCCAGCAGCCGATCCCGGGACAGTAATCAGCCCCAGCATTTT. It translates to CASSRSRDSNQPQHF.

V and J are TRBV4-3 and TRBJ1-2, with D perhaps matching TRBD1 (6 bases). V gave up 0 bases and J gave up 1 base, with 9 bases separating them. Germline CDR1 LGHNA, CDR2 YSLEER. The CDR3 totals 15 residues. DNA of the CDR3: TGCGCCAGCAGCCAAGACACAGGGCTTAACTATGGCTACACCTTC. This gives the protein CASSQDTGLNYGYTF.

This clone has more than one count but fewer than ten. V is TRBV11-3 and J is TRBJ2-1, with 11 bases fitting TRBD2. The germline V gene encodes CDR1 SGHNT and CDR2 YENEEA. With V trimmed by 3 bases and J by 7 bases, 14 bases remained unmatched. The CDR3 sequence is 18 residues long. CDR3 protein: CASSFVGGSGGAENEQFF. Written as DNA, the CDR3 is TGTGCCAGCAGCTTTGTTGGTGGTAGCGGGGGGGCCGAAAATGAGCAGTTCTTC.

The V gene is TRBV19, the J gene TRBJ1-5; the D is unclear. This CDR3 has 15 amino acids. CDR1 and CDR2 (germline): LNHDA, SQIVND (reference sequence). Deletions cut 5 bases from V and 2 bases from J, with 13 bases between. The CDR3 protein is CASSPRGAGNQPQHF. The CDR3, as DNA: TGTGCCAGTAGTCCTCGAGGAGCGGGCAATCAGCCCCAGCATTTT. Full variable domain (outside the CDR3, taken from reference TRBV19 and TRBJ1-5): DGGITQSPKYLFRKEGQNVTLSCEQNLNHDAMYWYRQDPGQGLRLIYYSQIVNDFQKGDIAEGYSVSREKKESFPLTVTSAQKNPTAFYLCASSPRGAGNQPQHFGDGTRLSIL.

This clone was observed a few times. As DNA, the CDR3 is TGTGCCAGCAGCTTAGTCGGGGTCGAGCAGTACTTC. Translated: CASSLVGVEQYF. The chain employs TRBV7-9 and TRBJ2-7; TRBD2 might be the D (5 bases). The CDR3 extends over 12 amino acids. The V gene's germline CDR1 is SEHNR and CDR2 FQNEAQ (reference sequence). V gave up 1 base and J gave up 6 bases, with 7 bases separating them.

This clone has a single count. The chain joins TRBV2 to TRBJ2-1, with 8 bases aligning to TRBD1. Germline V gene sequence: CDR1 SNHLY, CDR2 FYNNEI. CDR3 size: 15 residues. V lost 4 bases and J lost 9; bases outside the gene matches: 11. Here the CDR3 reads CASSATGQDRGEQFF. The CDR3 nucleotides read TGTGCCAGCAGTGCTACGGGACAGGATAGAGGTGAGCAGTTCTTC.